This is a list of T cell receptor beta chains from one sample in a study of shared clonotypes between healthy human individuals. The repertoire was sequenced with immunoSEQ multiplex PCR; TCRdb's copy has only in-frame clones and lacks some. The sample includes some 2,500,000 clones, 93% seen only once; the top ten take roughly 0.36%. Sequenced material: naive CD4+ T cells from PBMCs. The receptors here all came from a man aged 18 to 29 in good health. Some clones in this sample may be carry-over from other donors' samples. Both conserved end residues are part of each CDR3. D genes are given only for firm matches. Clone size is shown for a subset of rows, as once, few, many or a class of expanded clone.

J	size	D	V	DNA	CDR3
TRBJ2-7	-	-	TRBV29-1	TGCAGCGTTGAGTCCGGTTACGAGCAGTACTTC	CSVESGYEQYF
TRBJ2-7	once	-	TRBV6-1	TGTGCCAGCGTTCCCGACTATTACTACGAGCAGTACTTC	CASVPDYYYEQYF
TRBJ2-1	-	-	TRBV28	TGTGCCAGCACGGATTCCTACAATGAGCAGTTCTTC	CASTDSYNEQFF
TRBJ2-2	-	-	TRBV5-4	TGTGCCAGCAGCTTCGGAGGGAACACCGGGGAGCTGTTTTTT	CASSFGGNTGELFF
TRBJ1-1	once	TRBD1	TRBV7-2	TGTGCCAGCAGCTCCCCAGGGGGTGGTGAAGCTTTCTTT	CASSSPGGGEAFF
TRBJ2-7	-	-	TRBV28	TGTGCCAGCGTCGGGGGTCTCTCTTACGAGCAGTACTTC	CASVGGLSYEQYF
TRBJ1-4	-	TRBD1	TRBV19	TGTGCCAGTAGTGGGGACAGTTATGAAAAACTGTTTTTT	CASSGDSYEKLFF
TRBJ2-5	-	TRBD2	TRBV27	TGTGCCAGCAGTTTATGGGGAGGGGAGAATGAGTACTTC	CASSLWGGENEYF
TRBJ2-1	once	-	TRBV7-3	TGTGCCAGCAGCCCCAGAACCTACAATGAGCAGTTCTTC	CASSPRTYNEQFF
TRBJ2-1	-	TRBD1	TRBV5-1	TGCGCCAGCAGCTTGGGGCAGGGGGACAATGAGCAGTTCTTC	CASSLGQGDNEQFF
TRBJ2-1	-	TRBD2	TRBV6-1	TGTGCCAGCAGTGGGGGACTAGCGGGCATTCCCTACAATGAGCAGTTCTTC	CASSGGLAGIPYNEQFF
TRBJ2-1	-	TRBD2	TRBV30	TGTGCCTGGAGTGTTGGACTAGCGACCAATGAGCAGTTCTTC	CAWSVGLATNEQFF
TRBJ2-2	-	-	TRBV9	TGTGCCAGCAGCGTAGACGGGCGGGGCACCGGGGAGCTGTTTTTT	CASSVDGRGTGELFF
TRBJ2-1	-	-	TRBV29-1	TGCAGCGTGCGGAACAATGAGCAGTTCTTC	CSVRNNEQFF
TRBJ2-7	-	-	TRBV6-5	TGTGCCAGCAGTTTATCAGGGGCGGGGGAGCAGTACTTC	CASSLSGAGEQYF
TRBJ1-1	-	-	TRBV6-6	TGTGCCAGCAGTTACCGCACGACAGGCGGTAACACTGAAGCTTTCTTT	CASSYRTTGGNTEAFF
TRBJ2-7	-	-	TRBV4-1	TGCGCCAGCAGCCAAGATCCGGAGTCCTACGAGCAGTACTTC	CASSQDPESYEQYF
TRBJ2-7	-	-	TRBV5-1	TGCGCCAGCAGCCCCCGAGGGGGGGACGAGCAGTACTTC	CASSPRGGDEQYF
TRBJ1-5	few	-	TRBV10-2	TGCGCCAGCAGTCTTACTCCGGGACAGCCCCAGCATTTT	CASSLTPGQPQHF
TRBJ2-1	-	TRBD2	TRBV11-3	TGTGCCAGCAGCTTAGATCGGGCGGGAGGATTCAATGAGCAGTTCTTC	CASSLDRAGGFNEQFF
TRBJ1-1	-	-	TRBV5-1	TGCGCCAGCAGCCCGGGGGCGCTTCAGGGAAACACTGAAGCTTTCTTT	CASSPGALQGNTEAFF
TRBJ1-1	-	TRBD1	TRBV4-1	TGCGCCAGCAGCCCCGGGACAGGGGAGAACACTGAAGCTTTCTTT	CASSPGTGENTEAFF
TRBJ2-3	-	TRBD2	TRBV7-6	TGTGCCAGCAGCTTAGGAAGACTAGCGGGGGCCCTTGGGCGCACAGATACGCAGTATTTT	CASSLGRLAGALGRTDTQYF
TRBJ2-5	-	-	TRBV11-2	TGTGCCAGCAGCTTGGGTAGACAAGAGACCCAGTACTTC	CASSLGRQETQYF
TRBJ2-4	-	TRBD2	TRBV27	TGTGCCAGCAGTTCCCAGCGGGAGGGGAACATTCAGTACTTC	CASSSQREGNIQYF
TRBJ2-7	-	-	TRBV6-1	TGTGCCAGCTTCACACCGGGACGGGACTACGAGCAGTACTTC	CASFTPGRDYEQYF
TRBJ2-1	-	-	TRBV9	TGTGCCAGTTACCGGACGACTCCCGAATTCTTC	CASYRTTPEFF
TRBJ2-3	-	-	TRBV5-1	TGCGCCAGCAGCTGGGGCCCGGGCACAGATACGCAGTATTTT	CASSWGPGTDTQYF
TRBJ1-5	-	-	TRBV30	TGTGCCTGGAGCAGGGTAAATCAGCCCCAGCATTTT	CAWSRVNQPQHF
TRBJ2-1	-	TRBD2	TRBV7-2	TGTGCCACCCTAGGGGCGGGAGGGAACTCCTACAATGAGCAGTTCTTC	CATLGAGGNSYNEQFF
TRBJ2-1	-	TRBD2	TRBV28	TGTGCCAGCAGTTCCCGGACTAGCGGGAGGGCCTATTTAGATGAGCAGTTCTTC	CASSSRTSGRAYLDEQFF
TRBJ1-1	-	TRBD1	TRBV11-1	TGTGCCAGCAGCCCCCCCAGGGGGTGGAACACTGAAGCTTTCTTT	CASSPPRGWNTEAFF
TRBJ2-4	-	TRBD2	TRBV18	TGTGCCAGCTCACCACCGGGACTAGCGGGAGGGACAGCCAAAAACATTCAGTACTTC	CASSPPGLAGGTAKNIQYF
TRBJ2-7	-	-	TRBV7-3	TGTGCCAGCAGCTTAACAGGGAACGAGCAGTACTTC	CASSLTGNEQYF
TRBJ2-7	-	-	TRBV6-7	TGTGCCAGCAGTTACCCCGGACAGTTCTCATGCTACGAGCAGTACTTC	CASSYPGQFSCYEQYF
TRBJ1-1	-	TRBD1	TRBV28	TGTGCCAGCAGTTTGGGATCTACAGGGGGCGTAGTAGCTTTCTTT	CASSLGSTGGVVAFF
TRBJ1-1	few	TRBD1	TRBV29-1	TGCACCGTGGGACAGGGAAACACTGAAGCTTTCTTT	CTVGQGNTEAFF
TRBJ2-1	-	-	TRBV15	TGTGCCACCAGCAGAGAGACTAGGATGTCCTACAATGAGCAGTTCTTC	CATSRETRMSYNEQFF
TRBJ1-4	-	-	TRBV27	TGTGCCAGCGGCCCCGGGACGGGATATGAAAAACTGTTTTTT	CASGPGTGYEKLFF
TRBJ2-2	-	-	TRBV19	TGTGCCAGTAGTATAGTCCCGACAGGAAACGGGGAGCTGTTTTTT	CASSIVPTGNGELFF
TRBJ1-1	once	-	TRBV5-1	TGCGCCAGCAGCTTTGATGTGGGGGCCACTGAAGCTTTCTTT	CASSFDVGATEAFF
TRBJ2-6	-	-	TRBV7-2	TGTGCCAGCAGCTTAGCGATGGGGAATGGGGCCAACGTCCTGACTTTC	CASSLAMGNGANVLTF
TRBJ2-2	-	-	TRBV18	TGTGCCAGCTCGCGAGATCCGGGACCATCGAACACCGGGGAGCTGTTTTTT	CASSRDPGPSNTGELFF
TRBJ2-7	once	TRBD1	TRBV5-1	TGCGCCAGCAGCTTTGACAGGGGGTCCTACGAGCAGTACTTC	CASSFDRGSYEQYF
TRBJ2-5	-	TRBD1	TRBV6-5	TGTGCCAGCACCCGGGACAGTTCCCAGTACTTC	CASTRDSSQYF
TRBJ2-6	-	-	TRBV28	TGTGCCAGCAGTTTACACGCTGGGGCCAACGTCCTGACTTTC	CASSLHAGANVLTF
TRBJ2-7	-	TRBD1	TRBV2	TGTGCCAGCAATGGACAGGGGGGCTACGAGCAGTACTTC	CASNGQGGYEQYF
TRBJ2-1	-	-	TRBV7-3	TGTGCCAGCAGCCTCGGAGGGCCTAGAAATGAGCAGTTCTTC	CASSLGGPRNEQFF
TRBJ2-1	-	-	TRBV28	TGTGCCAGCAGTTCCGATTCAGGGGAGCAGTTCTTC	CASSSDSGEQFF